This T cell receptor (beta chain) was sequenced in a study of Graves' ophthalmopathy and Graves' hyperthyroidism. Study-wide context: In this cohort's terms, stable hyperthyroidism meant no ophthalmopathy by 18 months of follow-up.

Orbital computed tomography and thyroid ultrasound, along with TRAb, serum thyroxine and clinical symptoms, underpinned diagnosis. This clonotype appeared a few times. RNA transcripts served as template for amplifying TCR beta CDR3 sequences. Scientists carried out first-round RT-PCR using HTBI primers and then a second-round multiplex PCR. One entry per CDR3 protein, called by TCRdb with MiXCR from the multiplex PCR reads. The table has a few hundred thousand distinct CDR3 sequences, less than 40% seen once. This receptor was obtained from an adult man with Graves' hyperthyroidism. Sequencing used peripheral blood or thyroid tissue (not recorded which).

Here the CDR3 reads CASTQGQTNTGELFF. Written as DNA, the CDR3 is TGTGCCAGCACCCAGGGCCAAACGAACACCGGGGAGCTGTTTTTT. J is TRBJ2-2 and V is TRBV12-3 or TRBV12-4, with D possibly matching TRBD1 (5 bases). The CDR3 contains 15 residues. The V end was cut by 7 bases, the J end by 0 bases, with 12 bases between.